These T cell receptor beta chains were read from a single sample in a study of cytomegalovirus exposure and HLA in healthy donors. Sequencing was performed with immunoSEQ multiplex PCR; in TCRdb, only in-frame clones are kept and a portion is missing. The table has 130,000 to 150,000 clones, roughly 80% seen once. The sequencing sample was made of PBMCs. The receptors were gathered from a woman aged 25-40 years in good health and CMV-seronegative. Each CDR3 is given with its conserved first and last residue. Each record gives: V gene, CDR3 protein.

V: TRBV2
CDR3: CASSDRGLRNTEAFF

V: TRBV7-7
CDR3: CASSGPPGGRGTEAFF

V: TRBV5-4
CDR3: CASSGRGTGESGELFF

V: TRBV19
CDR3: CASSSRTGGREPQHF

V: TRBV5-1
CDR3: CASSLEGLVTDTQYF

V: TRBV6-1
CDR3: CASSLNRDGKNIQYF

V: TRBV28
CDR3: CASSQTGAYNYGYTF

V: TRBV28
CDR3: CASPKGGWGRGRSGELFF

V: TRBV2
CDR3: CASSDPPNTVIYGYTF

V: TRBV5-1
CDR3: CASSSSSVVGQFF

V: TRBV19
CDR3: CASIKDPGGSEAFF

V: TRBV2
CDR3: CASSGGRQTQYF

V: TRBV23-1
CDR3: CASSQIPGTFQETQYF

V: TRBV28
CDR3: CASGTLWGHEQFF

V: TRBV30
CDR3: CAWKRGFLPDTQYF

V: TRBV19
CDR3: CASKQGRTGSYNEQFF

V: TRBV9
CDR3: CASSAPWASGRGDNEQFF

V: TRBV18
CDR3: CAGSNIRGTTGELFF

V: TRBV30
CDR3: CAWNRGFNTGELFF

V: TRBV5-1
CDR3: CASSPTSIAGELFF

V: TRBV28
CDR3: CASIPRLGAGGPGEQFF

V: TRBV5-6
CDR3: CASSFFHQYVTGELFF

V: TRBV7-2
CDR3: CASSLIGLAEQFF

V: TRBV4-3
CDR3: CASSQDITGELFF

V: TRBV7-3
CDR3: CASSSRQGTGELFF

V: TRBV15
CDR3: CATSQRLAGTDTQYF

V: TRBV5-1
CDR3: CASRRTGPYEQYF

V: TRBV30
CDR3: CAWNFRPGELFF